Described below is a single T cell receptor beta chain sequence and its context. Its antigen is unidentified. The PCR contained 60 Vbeta and 13 Jbeta primers. In the original analysis: Later, an analysis found 80 million or so unique TCR beta chains, and roughly 10 million of these were shared. The data were produced by immunoSEQ multiplex PCR, yet TCRdb's version contains in-frame clones alone and is incomplete. From that table come the V and J calls and clone size; the DNA was used to work out D and trimming. The repertoire holds about 150,000 clones, with 60% to 70% as singletons. The data originate from a study of cytomegalovirus exposure and HLA in healthy donors. Study-level points and caveats: In a later analysis, HLA-associated TCR beta chains were more clonally expanded than equally common others. A prior analysis recorded that most TCR beta V segments were productive about 87% or about 30% of the time. No immune exposure information besides CMV serostatus was available.

The CDR3 runs to 16 residues. The V segment lost 4 bases and the J segment 1 base; nucleotides outside the gene matches: 3. CDR1 is SGHRS and CDR2 is YFSETQ in the germline V gene. Sequenced: PBMCs. The TCR sequence derives from a woman aged 60-75 years in good health and CMV-seropositive. The rearrangement uses TRBV5-1 and TRBJ2-1; 12 bases are a match to TRBD2. The CDR3 here is CASSRTSGTSYNEQFF. The DNA for the CDR3 is TGCGCCAGCAGCCGGACTAGCGGGACTTCCTACAATGAGCAGTTCTTC.